This T cell receptor beta chain was recorded in a study of cytomegalovirus exposure and HLA in healthy donors. PCR employed 60 Vbeta and 13 Jbeta primers. Sequencing was performed with immunoSEQ multiplex PCR; in TCRdb, only in-frame clones are kept and a portion is missing. The sample yields roughly 190,000 clones, more than 75% seen once. The germline V gene encodes CDR1 SGDLS and CDR2 YYNGEE. V shed 3 bases and J 6 bases; nucleotides not matched to a gene: 9. The CDR3 contains 15 residues. The sequenced material came from PBMCs. The rearrangement joins TRBV9 to TRBJ1-1, with 9 bases that match TRBD1. The sequence was collected from a young man in good health and CMV-seronegative. In nucleotides, the CDR3 is TGTGCCAGCAGCGCGGGGACAGGGCTAGGCGCTGAAGCTTTCTTT. Protein sequence: CASSAGTGLGAEAFF. Looking up the rest from reference TRBV9 and TRBJ1-1 gives the full variable domain: DSGVTQTPKHLITATGQRVTLRCSPRSGDLSVYWYQQSLDQGLQFLIQYYNGEERAKGNILERFSAQQFPDLHSELNLSSLELGDSALYFCASSAGTGLGAEAFFGQGTRLTVV.